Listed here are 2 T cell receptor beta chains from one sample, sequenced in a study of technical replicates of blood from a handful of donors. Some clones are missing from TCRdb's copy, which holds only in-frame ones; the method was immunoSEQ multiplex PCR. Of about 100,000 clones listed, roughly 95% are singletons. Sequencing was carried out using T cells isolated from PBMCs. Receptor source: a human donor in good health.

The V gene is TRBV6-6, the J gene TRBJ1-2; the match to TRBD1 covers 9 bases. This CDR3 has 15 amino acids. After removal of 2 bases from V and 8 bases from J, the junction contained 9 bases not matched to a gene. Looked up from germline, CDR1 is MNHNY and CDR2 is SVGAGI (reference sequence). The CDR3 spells CASSYLIGQGQGYTF. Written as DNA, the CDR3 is TGTGCCAGCAGTTACCTCATAGGACAGGGGCAAGGCTACACCTTC.

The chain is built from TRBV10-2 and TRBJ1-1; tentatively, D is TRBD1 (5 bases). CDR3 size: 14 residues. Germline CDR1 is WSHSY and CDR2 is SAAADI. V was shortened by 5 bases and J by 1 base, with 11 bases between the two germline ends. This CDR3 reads CASSYGGTNTEAFF. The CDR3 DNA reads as TGCGCCAGCAGTTACGGGGGGACGAACACTGAAGCTTTCTTT.